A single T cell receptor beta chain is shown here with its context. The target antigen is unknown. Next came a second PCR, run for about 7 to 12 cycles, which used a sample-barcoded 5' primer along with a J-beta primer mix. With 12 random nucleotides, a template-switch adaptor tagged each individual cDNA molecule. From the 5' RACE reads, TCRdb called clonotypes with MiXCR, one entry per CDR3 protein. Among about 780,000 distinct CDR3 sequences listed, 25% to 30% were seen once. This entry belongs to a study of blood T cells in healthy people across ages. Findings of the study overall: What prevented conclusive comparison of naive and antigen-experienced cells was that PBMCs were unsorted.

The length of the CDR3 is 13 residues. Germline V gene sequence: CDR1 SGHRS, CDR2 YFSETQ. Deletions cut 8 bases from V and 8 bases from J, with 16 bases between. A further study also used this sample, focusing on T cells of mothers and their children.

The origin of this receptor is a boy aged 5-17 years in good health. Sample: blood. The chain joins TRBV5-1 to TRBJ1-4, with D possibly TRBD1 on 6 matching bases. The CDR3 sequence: CARRGGGEEKLFF. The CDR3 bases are TGCGCCAGGAGGGGAGGGGGTGAAGAAAAACTGTTTTTT.